Each of the 23 T cell receptor beta chains below was sequenced from the same sample in a study of blood T cell repertoires in COVID-19. Produced via immunoSEQ multiplex PCR; TCRdb's table is partial and in-frame only. The table lists roughly 52,000 clones, around 92% of them singletons. Input material: peripheral blood. Every receptor here comes from a human donor in a cohort sampled during active COVID-19.

The V gene is TRBV16, the J gene TRBJ2-3; TRBD2 aligns across 11 bases. V trimming: 2 bases; J trimming: 2 bases; junction bases outside the gene matches: 9. The CDR3 is made up of 18 amino acids. Germline V CDR1 and CDR2: KGHSY, FQNENV. The CDR3 coding sequence is TGTGCCAGCAGCCAACTAGGGACTAGCGGTTTCTACACAGATACGCAGTATTTT. This translates into CASSQLGTSGFYTDTQYF. Supplemented by reference TRBV16 and TRBJ2-3, the full variable domain reads GEEVAQTPKHLVRGEGQKAKLYCAPIKGHSYVFWYQQVLKNEFKFLISFQNENVFDETGMPKERFSAKCLPNSPCSLEIQATKLEDSAVYFCASSQLGTSGFYTDTQYFGPGTRLTVL.

The chain links TRBV4-2 to TRBJ2-2, with D unclear. The germline gives CDR1 LGHNA, CDR2 YNFKEQ. The CDR3 is made up of 15 amino acids. V was trimmed by 5 bases and J by 2 bases, leaving 12 bases between them. CDR3: CASSAALENTGELFF. The CDR3 nucleotides read TGTGCCAGCAGCGCGGCACTTGAAAACACCGGGGAGCTGTTTTTT.

V gene TRBV14 combines with J gene TRBJ2-3; 7 nucleotides agree with TRBD2. Germline V gene sequence: CDR1 SGHDN, CDR2 FVKESK. The CDR3 extends over 16 amino acids. V shed 1 base, J shed 6 bases, and the junction held 10 bases outside the gene matches. CDR3 sequence reads: CASSQVSYLGGDTQYF. In DNA form, the CDR3 reads TGTGCCAGCAGCCAAGTCTCCTACCTGGGAGGGGATACGCAGTATTTT.

This clone was observed once. V is TRBV11-2 and J is TRBJ2-1; 10 nucleotides match TRBD2. Germline assignment: CDR1 SGHAT and CDR2 FQNNGV. The CDR3 consists of 16 residues. V lost 1 base to trimming and J lost 7 bases; unmatched junction nucleotides: 7. The DNA of the CDR3 is TGTGCCAGCAGCTTAGGCGGACTAGCGGCTGGGAATGAGCAGTTCTTC. This encodes CASSLGGLAAGNEQFF.

This rearrangement joins TRBV7-8 to TRBJ1-2, with TRBD1 identical over 8 bases. The CDR3 loop spans 14 amino acids. Germline V gene lookup returns CDR1 SGHVS and CDR2 FQNEAQ. V lost 6 bases, J lost 1 base, and 4 bases stayed unmatched. CDR3 bases: TGTGCCAGCAGTTCGGACAGGGTTAACTATGGCTACACCTTC. It specifies CASSSDRVNYGYTF.

The chain carries TRBV11-2 and TRBJ2-2, with D possibly TRBD2 on 6 matching bases. The CDR3 covers 14 residues. Germline CDR1 is SGHAT and CDR2 is FQNNGV. V lost 6 bases and J lost 6, with 14 bases in between. The CDR3, as DNA: TGTGCCAGCAGTTATCATAGCGGCCCCGGGGAGCTGTTTTTT. It specifies CASSYHSGPGELFF.

The gene calls are TRBV6-5 and TRBJ1-6; D unclear. CDR1 is MNHEY and CDR2 is SVGAGI in the germline V gene. This CDR3 spans 16 amino acids. V lost 0 bases and J lost 13, with 19 bases in between. Here the CDR3 reads CASSYSITGEAYPLHF. The CDR3 nucleotides are TGTGCCAGCAGTTACTCGATTACGGGTGAAGCATACCCCCTCCACTTT.

CDR3 bases: TGTGCCAGCAGCCAGGGACAGGGGGTTGGCACAGATACGCAGTATTTT. Its protein product is CASSQGQGVGTDTQYF. The chain uses TRBV7-2 and TRBJ2-3, with 11 positions matching TRBD1. V shed 5 bases, J shed 1 base, and the junction held 5 bases outside the gene matches. Germline assignment: CDR1 SGHTA and CDR2 FQGNSA. The CDR3 covers 16 residues.

This chain uses TRBV5-4 with TRBJ2-7, with TRBD2 identical over 7 bases. Looked up from germline, CDR1 is SGHNT and CDR2 is YYREEE (reference sequence). The J segment lost 2 bases and the V segment lost 1 base, leaving 3 bases of the junction unmatched. This CDR3 comprises 14 residues. CDR3 amino acids: CASSLMGGAYEQYF. CDR3 coding DNA: TGTGCCAGCAGCTTGATGGGGGGGGCCTACGAGCAGTACTTC. Full variable domain (remainder filled in from reference TRBV5-4 and TRBJ2-7): ETGVTQSPTHLIKTRGQQVTLRCSSQSGHNTVSWYQQALGQGPQFIFQYYREEENGRGNFPPRFSGLQFPNYSSELNVNALELDDSALYLCASSLMGGAYEQYFGPGTRLTVT.

The V call is TRBV18, the J call TRBJ1-2; TRBD1 matches at 9 bases. V shed 3 bases, J shed 4 bases, and the junction held 9 bases outside the gene matches. CDR1 and CDR2 (germline): KGHSH, LQKENI. CDR3 length: 16 residues. CDR3 coding DNA: TGTGCCAGCTCACCCACGTCGGGACAGGGCGTCTATGGCTACACCTTC. It codes for CASSPTSGQGVYGYTF.

In DNA form, the CDR3 reads TGTGCCTGGAGTGTACTTTTAGGACAGCGCTACGAGCAGTACTTC. Its translation is CAWSVLLGQRYEQYF. This rearrangement joins TRBV30 to TRBJ2-7; D may be TRBD1 (6 bases). The CDR3 totals 15 residues. Trimming took off 0 bases at V and 3 bases at J, with 15 bases between the two ends. CDR1 is GTSNPN and CDR2 is SVGIG in the germline V gene (reference sequence).

The CDR3: CASSPGQGSGANVLTF. CDR3 bases: TGTGCCAGCAGCCCAGGACAGGGCTCTGGGGCCAACGTCCTGACTTTC. The chain is built from TRBV7-3 and TRBJ2-6; 8 bases are shared with TRBD1. The CDR3 covers 16 residues. CDR1 SGHTA and CDR2 FQGTGA come from the germline V gene. Trimming removed 5 bases from V and 0 bases from J; junction bases left unmatched: 3.

This chain uses TRBV30 with TRBJ1-1, with D unclear. V dropped 4 bases and J dropped 1 base, with 4 bases sitting between them. CDR1 is GTSNPN, CDR2 SVGIG, per germline (reference sequence). The CDR3 runs 11 residues. The chain's CDR3 is CAWIGNTEAFF. The CDR3 DNA sequence: TGTGCCTGGATCGGGAACACTGAAGCTTTCTTT.

The CDR3 loop is CASRTREFATNEKLFF. The CDR3 nucleotides read TGTGCCAGCAGGACGAGGGAATTCGCAACTAATGAAAAACTGTTTTTT. V usage is TRBV9 and J usage is TRBJ1-4, with no clear D. With 5 bases removed from V and 0 bases from J, the gap between germline ends came to 14 bases. The CDR3 sequence is 16 residues long. Germline V CDR1 and CDR2: SGDLS, YYNGEE.

This clone was seen more than once but under ten times. The chain employs TRBV13 and TRBJ1-3; 7 nucleotides agree with TRBD1. The CDR3 has 15 residues. Per the germline V gene, CDR1 is PRHDT and CDR2 is FYEKMQ (reference sequence). Germline trimming cut 0 bases from V and 3 bases from J; bases unmatched to any gene: 2. The CDR3 DNA sequence: TGTGCCAGCAGCTTAGGCAGGGGGATTGGAAACACCATATATTTT. Translated: CASSLGRGIGNTIYF.

This chain uses TRBV15 with TRBJ2-6; perhaps TRBD2 as D (5 bases). Looked up from germline, CDR1 is LNHNV and CDR2 is YYDKDF (reference sequence). Trimming pared 0 bases from V and 0 bases from J, leaving 9 bases between. The CDR3 extends over 17 amino acids. CDR3 region: CATSRDRRSSGANVLTF. CDR3 coding DNA: TGTGCCACCAGCAGAGATCGGAGGAGCTCTGGGGCCAACGTCCTGACTTTC.

The CDR3: CASSFSMLFRENEQYF. The CDR3 DNA is TGTGCCAGCAGTTTTTCGATGCTGTTCAGGGAAAACGAGCAGTACTTC. The chain recombines TRBV3-1 (or the pseudogene TRBV3-2) with TRBJ2-7, with a possible D match to TRBD1 (5 bases). Trimming took off 6 bases at V and 5 bases at J, with 23 bases between the two ends. Germline CDR1 reads LGHDT; CDR2 reads YNNKEL (reference sequence). There are 16 residues in the CDR3.

The chain carries TRBV3-1 (or the pseudogene TRBV3-2) and TRBJ2-4, with 13 bases aligning to TRBD2. Trimming took 1 base from V and 10 from J; bases not matched to a gene: 7. Germline loops: CDR1 LGHDT, CDR2 YNNKEL (reference sequence). The length of the CDR3 is 16 residues. The CDR3 nucleotides are TGTGCCAGCAGCCAAGTTAGACCGGGACTAGCGGGGATTCAGTACTTC. Translating it yields CASSQVRPGLAGIQYF.

This clone was seen a few times. The rearrangement uses TRBV5-1 and TRBJ1-2; possibly TRBD1 for D (6 bases). Trimming left V 1 base short and J 3 bases short, with 19 bases between. The CDR3 totals 17 residues. Germline CDR1 reads SGHRS; CDR2 reads YFSETQ. The CDR3 region is CASSLSFRGALDYGYTF. CDR3 bases: TGCGCCAGCAGCTTGTCCTTTCGGGGGGCGCTCGACTATGGCTACACCTTC.

CDR3 loop: CASSRRQGAAYGYTF. In nucleotides, the CDR3 is TGTGCCAGCAGTCGCCGACAGGGGGCGGCCTATGGCTACACCTTC. The chain couples TRBV2 to TRBJ1-2; 10 positions agree with TRBD1. CDR1 and CDR2 (germline): SNHLY, FYNNEI. V gave up 5 bases and J gave up 4 bases; unmatched junction bases: 7. This CDR3 region has 15 residues.

The chain employs TRBV6-5 and TRBJ1-1, with a tentative D call TRBD1 (6 bases). V gave up 7 bases and J gave up 2 bases, with 17 bases separating them. Germline V lookup: CDR1 MNHEY, CDR2 SVGAGI. CDR3 length equals 15 residues. CDR3 sequence: CASTLTQGHNTEAFF. The CDR3 region has the DNA TGTGCCAGCACTTTAACTCAGGGGCACAACACTGAAGCTTTCTTT.

The chain carries TRBV15 and TRBJ2-3, with D perhaps TRBD2 (5 bases). Germline V gene lookup returns CDR1 LNHNV and CDR2 YYDKDF (reference sequence). V dropped 0 bases and J dropped 10 bases, with 8 bases sitting between them. The CDR3 totals 12 residues. CDR3 nucleotides: TGTGCCACCAGCAGAGATCAGGAGGCGCAGTATTTT. Protein: CATSRDQEAQYF.

V is TRBV5-1 and J is TRBJ1-3; D gene unclear. The V end lost 0 bases, the J end lost 0 bases, and 7 bases lay between the germline ends. CDR1 is SGHRS, CDR2 YFSETQ, per germline. The CDR3 has 15 residues. The CDR3 sequence: CASSLAQNSGNTIYF. For the CDR3, the DNA is TGCGCCAGCAGCTTGGCCCAAAACTCTGGAAACACCATATATTTT.